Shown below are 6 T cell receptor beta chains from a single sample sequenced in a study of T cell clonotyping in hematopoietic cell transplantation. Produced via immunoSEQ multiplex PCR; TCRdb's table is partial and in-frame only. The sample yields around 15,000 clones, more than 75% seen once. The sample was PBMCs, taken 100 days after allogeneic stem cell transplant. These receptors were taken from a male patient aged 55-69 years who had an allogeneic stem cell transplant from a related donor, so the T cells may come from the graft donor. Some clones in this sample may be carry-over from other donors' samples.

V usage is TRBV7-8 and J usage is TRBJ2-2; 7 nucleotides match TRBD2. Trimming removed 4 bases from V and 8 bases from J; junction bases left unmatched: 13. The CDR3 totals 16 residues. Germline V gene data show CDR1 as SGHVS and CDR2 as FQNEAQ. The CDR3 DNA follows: TGTGCCAGCAGCTCAGAACCGGGACTAAGTTTAGGGGAGCTGTTTTTT. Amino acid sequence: CASSSEPGLSLGELFF.

For the CDR3, the DNA is TGTGCCAGCAGCCAGAGGCTTTACGATCATAATTCACCCCTCCACTTT. This sequence encodes CASSQRLYDHNSPLHF. The chain carries TRBV4-2 and TRBJ1-6; the D is unclear. V was shortened by 3 bases and J by 5 bases, with 14 bases between the two germline ends. The CDR3 covers 16 residues. CDR1 and CDR2 from the germline V gene are LGHNA and YNFKEQ.

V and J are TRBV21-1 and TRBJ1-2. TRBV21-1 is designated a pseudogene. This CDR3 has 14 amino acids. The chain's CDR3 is CASSKEKRRDGYTF. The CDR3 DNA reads TGTGCCAGCAGCAAGGAAAAGCGGAGAGATGGCTACACCTTC.

CDR3 amino acids: CASSFIFMRGGLSDEQYF. The CDR3 region has the DNA TGTGCCAGCAGCTTCATCTTCATGCGGGGTGGACTCTCTGACGAGCAGTACTTC. The chain recombines TRBV11-3 with TRBJ2-7; possibly TRBD2 for D (6 bases). The CDR3 contains 18 residues. The V and J ends lost 3 bases and 5 bases respectively, with 26 bases between them. The germline CDR1 and CDR2 sequences are SGHNT and YENEEA.

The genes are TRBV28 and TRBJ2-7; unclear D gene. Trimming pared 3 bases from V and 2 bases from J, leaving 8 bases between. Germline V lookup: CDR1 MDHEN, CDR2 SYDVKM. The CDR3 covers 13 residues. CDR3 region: CASSFPATYEQYF. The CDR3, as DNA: TGTGCCAGCAGTTTCCCAGCCACCTACGAGCAGTACTTC.

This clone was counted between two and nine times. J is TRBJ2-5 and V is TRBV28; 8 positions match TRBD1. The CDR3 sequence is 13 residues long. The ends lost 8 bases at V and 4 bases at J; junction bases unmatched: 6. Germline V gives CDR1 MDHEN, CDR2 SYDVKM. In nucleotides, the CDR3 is TGTGCCAGCGATACAGGGGGACCAGAGACCCAGTACTTC. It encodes CASDTGGPETQYF.